Given below is one T cell receptor (beta chain) in context. The sample belongs to a study of blood T cell repertoires in COVID-19. Libraries were prepared by immunoSEQ multiplex PCR; TCRdb keeps only in-frame clonotypes and omits some of them. The sample has under 45,000 clones; about four fifths are singletons. The CDR3 has 15 residues. Germline V gives CDR1 GTSNPN, CDR2 SVGIG (reference sequence). The V and J ends lost 5 bases and 7 bases, in that order; junction bases with no gene match: 8. Material for sequencing was peripheral blood. The sequence was collected from a woman aged 80 or over with active or convalescent COVID-19. The gene calls are TRBV30 and TRBJ2-1; TRBD2 matches 13 bases. CDR3 DNA sequence: TGTGCCTGGGAGGCGGGACTAGCGGGAAAGAATGAGCAGTTCTTC. Translated: CAWEAGLAGKNEQFF.